A single sample gave rise to the 26 T cell receptor beta chains below, sequenced in a study of technical replicates of blood from a few donors. Using immunoSEQ multiplex PCR, the repertoire was profiled, and TCRdb retains in-frame clones only, with some absent. The table has about 100,000 clones, around 95% seen once. Sequencing was done on a sample of T cells isolated from PBMCs. The receptor source for this set is a human donor in good health.

The chain uses TRBV28 and TRBJ1-1; D is uncertain. Germline lookup yields CDR1 MDHEN and CDR2 SYDVKM. Trimming took 1 base from V and 0 from J, leaving 3 bases between them. The CDR3 has 13 residues. CDR3 DNA sequence: TGTGCCAGCAGTTTATTCATGAACACTGAAGCTTTCTTT. It is translated as CASSLFMNTEAFF.

The chain recombines TRBV7-9 with TRBJ2-7; 8 bases map to TRBD2. The trim removed 5 bases at V and 4 bases at J, leaving 13 bases unmatched. This CDR3 region has 16 residues. The germline V gene encodes CDR1 SEHNR and CDR2 FQNEAQ (reference sequence). The CDR3: CASSRRGGLSGYEQYF. CDR3 sequence (DNA): TGTGCCAGCAGCCGACGGGGGGGCCTGAGTGGGTACGAGCAGTACTTC. Drawing the rest from reference TRBV7-9 and TRBJ2-7, the complete variable domain is DTGVSQNPRHKITKRGQNVTFRCDPISEHNRLYWYRQTLGQGPEFLTYFQNEAQLEKSRLLSDRFSAERPKGSFSTLEIQRTEQGDSAMYLCASSRRGGLSGYEQYFGPGTRLTVT.

On this clone: Other DNA sequences in the sample encode the same CDR3. The chain is built from TRBV9 and TRBJ2-7, with a weak D call TRBD2 (6 bases). The CDR3 contains 14 residues. The germline V gene encodes CDR1 SGDLS and CDR2 YYNGEE. Deletions cut 0 bases from V and 2 bases from J, with 9 bases between. This chain's CDR3 is CASSVGAGTYEQYF. CDR3 sequence (DNA): TGTGCCAGCAGCGTAGGTGCGGGAACCTACGAGCAGTACTTC.

This clone was observed once. This rearrangement joins TRBV4-1 to TRBJ2-1, with D possibly matching TRBD2 (5 bases). From germline, CDR1 is MGHRA and CDR2 YSYEKL. With 0 bases removed from V and 9 bases from J, the gap between germline ends came to 18 bases. The CDR3 runs to 16 residues. This chain's CDR3 is CASSQEQVFGLGEQFF. The CDR3 region has the DNA TGCGCCAGCAGCCAAGAGCAGGTTTTCGGACTTGGTGAGCAGTTCTTC.

V is TRBV29-1 and J is TRBJ2-1, with D possibly being TRBD1 (6 bases). CDR1 is SQVTM, CDR2 ANQGSEA, per germline. The ends were cut back, 2 bases at V and 5 bases at J, with 16 bases in the middle. The CDR3 runs to 15 residues. The CDR3 nucleotides read TGCAGCGTTGAATCCAGGGGAGTTGTAGACAATGAGCAGTTCTTC. Its translation: CSVESRGVVDNEQFF.

This chain connects TRBV5-6 to TRBJ2-3; TRBD2 matches at 11 bases. Per germline, CDR1 SGHDT and CDR2 YYEEEE. V was clipped by 5 bases and J by 0 bases; unmatched bases: 5. The CDR3 contains 16 residues. The CDR3 protein is CASSPTSGTSTDTQYF. The CDR3 region has the DNA TGTGCCAGCAGTCCGACTAGCGGGACGAGCACAGATACGCAGTATTTT. Full variable domain (missing parts from reference TRBV5-6 and TRBJ2-3): DAGVTQSPTHLIKTRGQQVTLRCSPKSGHDTVSWYQQALGQGPQFIFQYYEEEERQRGNFPDRFSGHQFPNYSSELNVNALLLGDSALYLCASSPTSGTSTDTQYFGPGTRLTVL.

The gene calls are TRBV6-1 and TRBJ2-1; possibly TRBD2 for D (6 bases). The V end lost 2 bases, the J end lost 3 bases, and 14 bases lay between the germline ends. This CDR3 contains 16 residues. Germline V gives CDR1 MNHNS, CDR2 SASEGT. The CDR3 spells CASSELILADYNEQFF. CDR3 nucleotides: TGTGCCAGCAGTGAATTGATACTAGCTGACTACAATGAGCAGTTCTTC.

The chain is built from TRBV6-1 and TRBJ1-4; 9 bases align to TRBD1. Germline lookup yields CDR1 MNHNS and CDR2 SASEGT. This CDR3 region has 14 residues. The trim removed 8 bases at V and 7 bases at J, leaving 8 bases unmatched. CDR3 coding DNA: TGTGCCAGCTGGGACAGGGATCGAAGTGAAAAACTGTTTTTT. It translates to CASWDRDRSEKLFF.

The chain links TRBV5-8 to TRBJ2-7; no reliable D call. The V and J ends lost 0 bases and 3 bases respectively, with 7 bases between them. Germline V gene lookup returns CDR1 SGHTS and CDR2 YDEGEE. CDR3 length: 13 amino acids. The CDR3 here is CASSLVFLYEQYF. DNA for the CDR3: TGTGCCAGCAGCTTGGTTTTCCTCTACGAGCAGTACTTC.

The chain links TRBV27 to TRBJ2-1, with D perhaps TRBD2 (6 bases). The CDR3 has 14 amino acids. Germline loops: CDR1 MNHEY, CDR2 SMNVEV (reference sequence). Trimming took off 10 bases at V and 4 bases at J, with 17 bases between the two ends. DNA of the CDR3: TGTGCCACCCGTACCGGGGGTGGGTACAATGAGCAGTTCTTC. This sequence encodes CATRTGGGYNEQFF.

This chain joins TRBV7-9 and TRBJ2-5; weak D call: TRBD2 (6 bases). Germline assignment: CDR1 SEHNR and CDR2 FQNEAQ (reference sequence). There are 17 residues in the CDR3. V was pared by 0 bases and J by 2 bases, with 16 bases between. The CDR3 spells CASSLARGGGLQETQYF. The CDR3, as DNA: TGTGCCAGCAGCTTAGCGCGGGGAGGTGGTCTGCAAGAGACCCAGTACTTC.

The rearrangement uses TRBV28 and TRBJ2-7; D is perhaps TRBD2 (6 bases). The CDR3 spans 14 residues. Trimming removed 5 bases from V and 4 bases from J, with 15 bases in between. The germline V gene has CDR1 MDHEN and CDR2 SYDVKM. CDR3 sequence reads: CASSRDFSIYEQYF. The CDR3 region has the DNA TGTGCCAGCAGTAGGGACTTCTCCATATACGAGCAGTACTTC.

The V gene is TRBV19, the J gene TRBJ2-5, with a possible D match to TRBD2 (6 bases). This CDR3 is 13 amino acids long. The V gene's germline CDR1 is LNHDA and CDR2 SQIVND (reference sequence). Trimming took 10 bases from V and 2 from J, leaving 14 bases between them. The CDR3, as DNA: TGTGCCACCCGACCTAGCGTACAAGAGACCCAGTACTTC. Encoded protein: CATRPSVQETQYF.

This rearrangement joins TRBV4-2 to TRBJ1-2; D not resolved. Germline V gives CDR1 LGHNA, CDR2 YNFKEQ. This CDR3 region has 15 residues. The ends were cut back, 0 bases at V and 3 bases at J, with 11 bases in the middle. CDR3 residues: CASSQDLGGDYGYTF. The CDR3 region has the DNA TGTGCCAGCAGCCAAGATCTTGGAGGAGACTATGGCTACACCTTC.

This clone was observed a single time. The rearrangement joins TRBV5-4 to TRBJ2-2, with D uncertain. V was pared by 1 base and J by 7 bases, with 5 bases between. Per the germline V gene, CDR1 is SGHNT and CDR2 is YYREEE (reference sequence). The CDR3 extends over 12 amino acids. The CDR3 region is CASSLLVGELFF. Written as DNA, the CDR3 is TGTGCCAGCAGCTTGTTAGTCGGGGAGCTGTTTTTT.

The genes are TRBV15 and TRBJ2-3, with no clear D. With 2 bases removed from V and 2 bases from J, the gap between germline ends came to 17 bases. Germline V gives CDR1 LNHNV, CDR2 YYDKDF (reference sequence). CDR3 length: 17 residues. The chain's CDR3 is CATSRNPTGGHTDTQYF. CDR3 nucleotide sequence: TGTGCCACCAGCAGAAACCCAACTGGCGGTCACACAGATACGCAGTATTTT.

The CDR3 is CSVARDTSYEQYF. The CDR3 region has the DNA TGCAGCGTTGCACGGGACACATCCTACGAGCAGTACTTC. This chain joins TRBV29-1 and TRBJ2-7; the D gene is possibly TRBD1 (6 bases). V lost 4 bases and J 1 base, leaving 11 bases between the germline ends. In germline, CDR1 is SQVTM, CDR2 ANQGSEA. CDR3 length: 13 residues.

The genes are TRBV9 and TRBJ1-1; TRBD1 is a possible D gene (5 bases). Germline V gene lookup returns CDR1 SGDLS and CDR2 YYNGEE. The CDR3 consists of 17 residues. V was clipped by 0 bases and J by 1 base, with 16 bases between them. The CDR3 sequence: CASSVATLGEGNTEAFF. CDR3 coding DNA: TGTGCCAGCAGCGTAGCTACGTTGGGGGAGGGGAACACTGAAGCTTTCTTT.

The rearrangement uses TRBV27 and TRBJ1-1; D is unclear. The CDR3 spans 14 residues. The germline CDR1 and CDR2 sequences are MNHEY and SMNVEV (reference sequence). Trimming pared 1 base from V and 3 bases from J, leaving 9 bases between. In DNA form, the CDR3 reads TGTGCCAGCAGTTTATATAATGGAGACACTGAAGCTTTCTTT. As protein: CASSLYNGDTEAFF.

The rearrangement links TRBV7-3 to TRBJ2-2; maybe TRBD1 (6 bases). Between the trimmed V and J ends, which lost 3 bases and 6 bases, there was a span of 14 bases. The CDR3 is 15 residues long. CDR1 and CDR2 from the germline V gene are SGHTA and FQGTGA. CDR3 in amino acids: CASSFGTPGAGELFF. The DNA for the CDR3 is TGTGCCAGCAGCTTCGGGACACCCGGCGCCGGGGAGCTGTTTTTT.

The table lists this clone with a few counts. The chain is built from TRBV15 and TRBJ1-2, with TRBD1 matching 7 bases. The CDR3 spans 17 residues. V lost 2 bases, J lost 6 bases, and 15 bases stayed unmatched. Germline-derived CDR1 and CDR2 are LNHNV and YYDKDF (reference sequence). The CDR3 DNA is TGTGCCACCAGCAGATTATTCGGACAGTTGCAGGGGGATGGCTACACCTTC. As protein: CATSRLFGQLQGDGYTF.

The chain is built from TRBV21-1 and TRBJ1-5; the listed D gene, TRBD1, was not tested against the DNA. TRBV21-1 is termed a pseudogene. The CDR3 extends over 16 amino acids. CDR3 sequence reads: CASSKALYRENQPQHF. The CDR3, as DNA: TGTGCCAGCAGCAAAGCGCTTTACAGGGAAAATCAGCCCCAGCATTTT.

The count of this clone is one. V and J are TRBV19 and TRBJ2-7; 9 bases map to TRBD1. J lost 5 bases, V lost 5 bases, and 10 bases had no gene match. The CDR3 loop spans 15 amino acids. Germline loops: CDR1 LNHDA, CDR2 SQIVND (reference sequence). The CDR3 reads CASSSPRDRVDEQYF. DNA of the CDR3: TGTGCCAGTAGTTCCCCCCGGGACAGGGTAGACGAGCAGTACTTC.

The CDR3 DNA is TGTGCCAGCAGCTTAAATAGGGGCTTGGAGCAGTACTTC. Its translation is CASSLNRGLEQYF. V is TRBV11-2 and J is TRBJ2-7, with D perhaps matching TRBD1 (5 bases). The CDR3 is made up of 13 amino acids. The V gene's germline CDR1 is SGHAT and CDR2 FQNNGV. V lost 2 bases and J 7 bases, leaving 12 bases between the germline ends.

V usage is TRBV30 and J usage is TRBJ2-3; 8 bases line up with TRBD2. The junction had 9 bases not matched to a gene; V was cut back by 2 bases and J by 2 bases. The CDR3 has 16 amino acids. Germline-derived CDR1 and CDR2 are GTSNPN and SVGIG (reference sequence). CDR3 sequence (DNA): TGTGCCTGGAGTCCTTTGAGCGGGGGTCTCACAGATACGCAGTATTTT. Amino acids: CAWSPLSGGLTDTQYF.

The chain carries TRBV9 and TRBJ2-6; 9 nucleotides align to TRBD1. The J segment lost 4 bases and the V segment lost 0 bases, leaving 8 bases of the junction unmatched. This CDR3 spans 18 amino acids. CDR1 is SGDLS and CDR2 is YYNGEE in the germline V gene. The CDR3 DNA follows: TGTGCCAGCAGCGTAGGGGGGGACAGGGTGAGAGGGGCCAACGTCCTGACTTTC. Protein: CASSVGGDRVRGANVLTF.